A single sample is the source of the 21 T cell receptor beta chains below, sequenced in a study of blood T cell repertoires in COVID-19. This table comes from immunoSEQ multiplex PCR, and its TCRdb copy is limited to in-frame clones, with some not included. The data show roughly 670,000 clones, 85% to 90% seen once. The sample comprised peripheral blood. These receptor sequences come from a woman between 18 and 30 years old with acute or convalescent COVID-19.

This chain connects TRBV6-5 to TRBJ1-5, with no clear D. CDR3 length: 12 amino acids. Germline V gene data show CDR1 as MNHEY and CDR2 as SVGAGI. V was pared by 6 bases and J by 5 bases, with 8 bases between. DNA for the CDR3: TGTGCCAGCAGCCCGTCCTATCAGCCCCAGCATTTT. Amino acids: CASSPSYQPQHF.

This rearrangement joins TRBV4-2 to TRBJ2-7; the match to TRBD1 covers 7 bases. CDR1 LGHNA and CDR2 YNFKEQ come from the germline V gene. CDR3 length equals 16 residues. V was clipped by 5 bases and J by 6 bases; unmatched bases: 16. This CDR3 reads CASSSLPSGTDGEQYF. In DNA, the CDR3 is TGTGCCAGCAGCTCCTTGCCCTCCGGGACAGACGGCGAGCAGTACTTC.

The CDR3 DNA is TGCGCCAGCAGCCAGGCACAGACTAACTATGGCTACACCTTC. It yields the protein CASSQAQTNYGYTF. The V gene is TRBV4-3, the J gene TRBJ1-2, with D hard to call. Germline loops: CDR1 LGHNA, CDR2 YSLEER. The ends were cut back, 3 bases at V and 0 bases at J, with 8 bases in the middle. This CDR3 is built from 14 residues.

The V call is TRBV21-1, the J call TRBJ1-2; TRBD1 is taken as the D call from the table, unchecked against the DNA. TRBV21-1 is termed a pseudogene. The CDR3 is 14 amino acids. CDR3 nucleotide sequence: TGTGCCAGCACCCCGACAGGGAATGACTATGGCTACACCTTC. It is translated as CASTPTGNDYGYTF.

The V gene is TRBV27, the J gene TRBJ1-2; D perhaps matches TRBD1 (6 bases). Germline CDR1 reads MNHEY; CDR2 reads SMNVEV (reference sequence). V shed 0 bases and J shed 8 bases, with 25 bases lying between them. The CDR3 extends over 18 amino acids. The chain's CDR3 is CASSLSFLQGQGLGGYTF. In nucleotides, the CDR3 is TGTGCCAGCAGTTTATCGTTCCTACAGGGTCAGGGGTTGGGGGGCTACACCTTC.

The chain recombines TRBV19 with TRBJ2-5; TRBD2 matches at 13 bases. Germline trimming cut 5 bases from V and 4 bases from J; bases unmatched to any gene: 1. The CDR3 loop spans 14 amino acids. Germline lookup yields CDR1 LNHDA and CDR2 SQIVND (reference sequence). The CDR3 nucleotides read TGTGCCAGTAGTGGGACTAGCGGGATAGAGACCCAGTACTTC. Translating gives CASSGTSGIETQYF.

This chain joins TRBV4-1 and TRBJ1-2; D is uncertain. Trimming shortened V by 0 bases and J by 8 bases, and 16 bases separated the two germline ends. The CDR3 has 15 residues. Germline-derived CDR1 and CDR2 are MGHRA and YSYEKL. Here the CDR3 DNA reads TGCGCCAGCAGCCAAGAGTCTCTATCCCCAGCGGGCTACACCTTC. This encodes CASSQESLSPAGYTF.

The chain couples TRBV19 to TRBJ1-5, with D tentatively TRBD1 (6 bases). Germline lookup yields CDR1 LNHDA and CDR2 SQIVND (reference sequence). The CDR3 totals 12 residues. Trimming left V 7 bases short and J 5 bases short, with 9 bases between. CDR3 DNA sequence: TGTGCCAGTACCACAGGGTATCAGCCCCAGCATTTT. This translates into CASTTGYQPQHF.

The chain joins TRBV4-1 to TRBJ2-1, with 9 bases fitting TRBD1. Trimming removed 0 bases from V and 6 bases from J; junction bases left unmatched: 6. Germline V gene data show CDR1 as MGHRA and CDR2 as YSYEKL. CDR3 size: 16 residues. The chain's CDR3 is CASSQDPGDRVNEQFF. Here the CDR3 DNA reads TGCGCCAGCAGCCAAGATCCAGGGGACAGGGTCAATGAGCAGTTCTTC.

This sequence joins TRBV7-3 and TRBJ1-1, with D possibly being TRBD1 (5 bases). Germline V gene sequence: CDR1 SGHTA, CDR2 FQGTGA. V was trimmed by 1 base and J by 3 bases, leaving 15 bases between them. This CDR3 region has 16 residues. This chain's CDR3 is CASSLMAASGDTEAFF. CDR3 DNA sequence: TGTGCCAGCAGCTTAATGGCAGCTTCGGGGGACACTGAAGCTTTCTTT.

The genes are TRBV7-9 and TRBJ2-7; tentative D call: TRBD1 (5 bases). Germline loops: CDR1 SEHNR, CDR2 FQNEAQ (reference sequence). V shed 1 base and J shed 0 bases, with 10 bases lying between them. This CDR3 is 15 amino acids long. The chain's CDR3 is CASSLDRTPSYEQYF. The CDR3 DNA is TGTGCCAGCAGCTTAGACAGGACACCCTCCTACGAGCAGTACTTC.

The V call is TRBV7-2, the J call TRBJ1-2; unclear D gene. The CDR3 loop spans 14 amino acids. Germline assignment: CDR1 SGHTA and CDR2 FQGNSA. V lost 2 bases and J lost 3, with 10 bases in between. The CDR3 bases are TGTGCCAGCAGCTTAATTCTGAGTGACTATGGCTACACCTTC. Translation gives CASSLILSDYGYTF.

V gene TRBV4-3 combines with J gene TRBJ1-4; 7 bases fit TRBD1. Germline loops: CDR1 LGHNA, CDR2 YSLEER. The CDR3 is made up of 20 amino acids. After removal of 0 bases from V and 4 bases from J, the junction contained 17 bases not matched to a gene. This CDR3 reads CASSQDGKGTEEVGNEKLFF. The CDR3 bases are TGCGCCAGCAGCCAAGATGGGAAAGGGACAGAGGAAGTAGGTAATGAAAAACTGTTTTTT.

As DNA, the CDR3 is TGTGCCAGCAGCGTCGGGCTAGGTGGGGGGGCCGTCTACGAGCAGTACTTC. Translating it yields CASSVGLGGGAVYEQYF. The chain recombines TRBV9 with TRBJ2-7; TRBD2 might be the D (7 bases). In germline, CDR1 is SGDLS, CDR2 YYNGEE. The CDR3 totals 17 residues. Trimming left V 2 bases short and J 3 bases short, with 21 bases between.

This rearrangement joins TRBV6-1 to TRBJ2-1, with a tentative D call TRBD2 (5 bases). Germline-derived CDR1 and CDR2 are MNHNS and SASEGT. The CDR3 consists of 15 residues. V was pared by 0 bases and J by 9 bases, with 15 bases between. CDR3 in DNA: TGTGCCAGCAGTGAAGCGTACCGGGGATGGGCTGAGCAGTTCTTC. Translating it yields CASSEAYRGWAEQFF.

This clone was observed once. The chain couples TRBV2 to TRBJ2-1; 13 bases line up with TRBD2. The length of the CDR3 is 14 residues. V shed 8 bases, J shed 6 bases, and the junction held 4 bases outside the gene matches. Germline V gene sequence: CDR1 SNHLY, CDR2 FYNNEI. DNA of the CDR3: TGTGCCAGCGGGGGACTAGCGGGACTCAATGAGCAGTTCTTC. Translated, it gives CASGGLAGLNEQFF.

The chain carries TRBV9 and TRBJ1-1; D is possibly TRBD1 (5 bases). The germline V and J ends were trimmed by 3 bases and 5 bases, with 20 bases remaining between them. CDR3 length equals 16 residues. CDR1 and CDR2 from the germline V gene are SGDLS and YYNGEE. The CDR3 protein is CASSGRLGTRGTEAFF. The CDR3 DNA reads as TGTGCCAGCAGCGGCAGGCTCGGGACTCGAGGAACTGAAGCTTTCTTT.

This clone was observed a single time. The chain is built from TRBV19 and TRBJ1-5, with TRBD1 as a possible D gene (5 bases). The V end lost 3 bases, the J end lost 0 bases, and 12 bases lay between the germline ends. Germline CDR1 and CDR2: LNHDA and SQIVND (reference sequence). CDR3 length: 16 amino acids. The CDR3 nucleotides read TGTGCCAGTAGTATTCAAGGGACTTTTAGCAATCAGCCCCAGCATTTT. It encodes CASSIQGTFSNQPQHF.

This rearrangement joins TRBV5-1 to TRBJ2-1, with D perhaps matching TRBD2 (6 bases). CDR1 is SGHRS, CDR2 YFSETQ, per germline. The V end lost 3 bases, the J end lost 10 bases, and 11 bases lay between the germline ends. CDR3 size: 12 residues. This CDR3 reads CASSSLANEQFF. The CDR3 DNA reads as TGCGCCAGCAGCTCACTAGCCAACGAGCAGTTCTTC. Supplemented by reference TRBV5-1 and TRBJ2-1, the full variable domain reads KAGVTQTPRYLIKTRGQQVTLSCSPISGHRSVSWYQQTPGQGLQFLFEYFSETQRNKGNFPGRFSGRQFSNSRSEMNVSTLELGDSALYLCASSSLANEQFFGPGTRLTVL.

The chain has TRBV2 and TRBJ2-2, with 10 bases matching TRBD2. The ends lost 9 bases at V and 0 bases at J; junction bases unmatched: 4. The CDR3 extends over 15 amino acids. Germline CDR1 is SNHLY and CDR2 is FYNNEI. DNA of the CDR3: TGTGCCAGACAGACTAGCGGGTCGAACACCGGGGAGCTGTTTTTT. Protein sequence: CARQTSGSNTGELFF. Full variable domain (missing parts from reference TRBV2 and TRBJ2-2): EPEVTQTPSHQVTQMGQEVILRCVPISNHLYFYWYRQILGQKVEFLVSFYNNEISEKSEIFDDQFSVERPDGSNFTLKIRSTKLEDSAMYFCARQTSGSNTGELFFGEGSRLTVL.

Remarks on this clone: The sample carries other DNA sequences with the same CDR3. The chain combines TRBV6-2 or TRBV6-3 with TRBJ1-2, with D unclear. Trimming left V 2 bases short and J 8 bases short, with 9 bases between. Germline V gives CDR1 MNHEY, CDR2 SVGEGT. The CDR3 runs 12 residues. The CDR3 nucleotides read TGTGCCAGCAGTTACCTTCGGGGAGGCTACACCTTC. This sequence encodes CASSYLRGGYTF.